These 30 T cell receptor beta chains were all obtained from the same sample, sequenced in a study of Ad26.COV2.S vaccination and SARS-CoV-2 variants. The treatment denotes: about 20 received Ad26.COV2.S at low or high dose, single or two shots; several received placebo; per-sample allocation not given. Sampling was performed 63 days after the first vaccine or placebo injection. Repertoires were generated with immunoSEQ multiplex PCR, while TCRdb's copy carries only in-frame clones and drops some. Here the sample spans 350,000 to 400,000 clones, 89% being singletons. The source was peripheral blood, collected in a trial of Ad26.COV2.S vaccine versus placebo. Source of these receptors: a person aged 18-60 years who received the Ad26.COV2.S COVID-19 vaccine or a placebo.

This chain links TRBV7-8 with TRBJ2-2; TRBD2 might be the D (5 bases). CDR1 is SGHVS, CDR2 FQNEAQ, per germline. Trimming cost V 4 bases and J 5 bases, with 17 bases left between them. The CDR3 runs 16 residues. The CDR3 nucleotides are TGTGCCAGCAGCTCTCTAGAGGGAGTGGGAACCGGGGAGCTGTTTTTT. It specifies CASSSLEGVGTGELFF.

This chain links TRBV18 with TRBJ1-2, with no clear D. Trimming shortened V by 1 base and J by 3 bases, and 6 bases separated the two germline ends. There are 13 residues in the CDR3. CDR1 KGHSH and CDR2 LQKENI come from the germline V gene. Here the CDR3 DNA reads TGTGCCAGCTCACCACGGAGGGACTATGGCTACACCTTC. Amino acids: CASSPRRDYGYTF.

The rearrangement uses TRBV5-1 and TRBJ1-1; 8 nucleotides line up with TRBD1. Germline loops: CDR1 SGHRS, CDR2 YFSETQ. The trim removed 4 bases at V and 3 bases at J, leaving 5 bases unmatched. This CDR3 is 14 amino acids long. CDR3 DNA sequence: TGCGCCAGCAGCCCCTACAGGGGGGACACTGAAGCTTTCTTT. Translation gives CASSPYRGDTEAFF.

Concerning this clone itself: This sample also contains other DNA sequences that code for the same CDR3. V usage is TRBV28 and J usage is TRBJ2-7; D gene unclear. Between the trimmed V and J ends, which lost 5 bases and 10 bases, there was a span of 18 bases. This CDR3 comprises 13 residues. Germline V lookup: CDR1 MDHEN, CDR2 SYDVKM. The DNA of the CDR3 is TGTGCCAGCAGTCCTTCGTCCCCGCCCGAACAGTACTTC. The encoded protein is CASSPSSPPEQYF.

The gene calls are TRBV18 and TRBJ1-6, with D unclear. The CDR3 is 14 residues long. The V end was cut by 3 bases, the J end by 8 bases, with 11 bases between. Germline values: CDR1 KGHSH, CDR2 LQKENI. The CDR3 sequence is CASSPRTGDSPLHF. For the CDR3, the DNA is TGTGCCAGCTCACCCCGGACGGGAGATTCACCCCTCCACTTT.

The chain uses TRBV6-5 and TRBJ1-1; D not certain. CDR1 and CDR2 from the germline V gene are MNHEY and SVGAGI. The CDR3 sequence is 15 residues long. V lost 7 bases and J 1 base, leaving 16 bases between the germline ends. In nucleotides, the CDR3 is TGTGCCAGCACCCGGGCCGAGGCCAGGAACACTGAAGCTTTCTTT. The encoded protein is CASTRAEARNTEAFF.

The V and J genes are TRBV7-3 and TRBJ1-5; no clear D. The CDR3 is made up of 13 amino acids. Trimming removed 2 bases from V and 4 bases from J, with 6 bases in between. The germline V gene has CDR1 SGHTA and CDR2 FQGTGA. As DNA, the CDR3 is TGTGCCAGCAGCTTATCTCCGAATCAGCCCCAGCATTTT. It is translated as CASSLSPNQPQHF.

The chain joins TRBV7-9 to TRBJ1-2, with 7 bases aligning to TRBD1. The germline CDR1 and CDR2 sequences are SEHNR and FQNEAQ (reference sequence). V gave up 5 bases and J gave up 2 bases; unmatched junction bases: 11. The CDR3 spans 16 residues. CDR3 nucleotides: TGTGCCAGCAGCCCCCCTGAAGGGGGCCGGAACTATGGCTACACCTTC. It is translated as CASSPPEGGRNYGYTF.

This clone has more than one count but fewer than ten. The rearrangement links TRBV9 to TRBJ1-2; 9 bases map to TRBD1. Trimming removed 4 bases from V and 7 bases from J; junction bases left unmatched: 11. There are 15 residues in the CDR3. The V gene's germline CDR1 is SGDLS and CDR2 YYNGEE. The CDR3 nucleotides are TGTGCCAGCAGCCCATCACAGGGGGCCCCATCTGGCTACACCTTC. Amino acids: CASSPSQGAPSGYTF. The variable domain in full, completed from reference TRBV9 and TRBJ1-2, reads DSGVTQTPKHLITATGQRVTLRCSPRSGDLSVYWYQQSLDQGLQFLIQYYNGEERAKGNILERFSAQQFPDLHSELNLSSLELGDSALYFCASSPSQGAPSGYTFGSGTRLTVV.

The chain has TRBV28 and TRBJ1-6; D is unclear. Looked up from germline, CDR1 is MDHEN and CDR2 is SYDVKM. The CDR3 spans 14 residues. The V end lost 5 bases, the J end lost 0 bases, and 5 bases lay between the germline ends. The CDR3 bases are TGTGCCAGCAGTGAAAGCTCCTATAATTCACCCCTCCACTTT. This gives the protein CASSESSYNSPLHF.

The genes are TRBV20-1 and TRBJ2-7, with D perhaps TRBD1 or TRBD2 (6 bases each). The CDR3 is 11 residues long. Germline CDR1 DFQATT, CDR2 SNEGSKA (reference sequence). Trimming pared 7 bases from V and 3 bases from J, leaving 10 bases between. CDR3 coding DNA: TGCAGTGGGGGGGCACACTACGAGCAGTACTTC. Translating it yields CSGGAHYEQYF.

The chain has TRBV18 and TRBJ2-2; D not resolved. CDR3 length equals 13 residues. Germline CDR1 reads KGHSH; CDR2 reads LQKENI. Trimming cost V 0 bases and J 7 bases, with 6 bases left between them. CDR3 nucleotides: TGTGCCAGCTCACCACCGAGTGGCGGGGAGCTGTTTTTT. It yields the protein CASSPPSGGELFF.

This clone was seen a handful of times. The chain is built from TRBV28 and TRBJ2-7, with 7 bases lining up with TRBD1. The CDR3 covers 10 residues. Germline CDR1 and CDR2: MDHEN and SYDVKM. With 5 bases clipped from V and 9 bases from J, the junction kept 1 base outside the gene matches. The CDR3 nucleotides read TGTGCCAGCAGTGGACAGGTGCAGTACTTC. Amino acids: CASSGQVQYF. Full variable domain (outside the CDR3, taken from reference TRBV28 and TRBJ2-7): DVKVTQSSRYLVKRTGEKVFLECVQDMDHENMFWYRQDPGLGLRLIYFSYDVKMKEKGDIPEGYSVSREKKERFSLILESASTNQTSMYLCASSGQVQYFGPGTRLTVT.

Comments on this clone: An end of the junction does not agree with germline; a read error may underlie this. The chain uses TRBV7-7 and TRBJ2-7; 7 bases agree with TRBD2. Germline V gives CDR1 SSHAT, CDR2 FNYEAQ (reference sequence). The CDR3 is 15 residues long. The CDR3 coding sequence is TGTGCTAGCAGCCGCGGTGTGGGGGGGACCTACGAGCAGTACTTC. Translating gives CASSRGVGGTYEQYF. Full variable domain (remainder filled in from reference TRBV7-7 and TRBJ2-7): GAGVSQSPRYKVTKRGQDVTLRCDPISSHATLYWYQQALGQGPEFLTYFNYEAQPDKSGLPSDRFSAERPEGSISTLTIQRTEQRDSAMYRCASSRGVGGTYEQYFGPGTRLTVT.

The chain couples TRBV18 to TRBJ2-2; 10 nucleotides match TRBD1. The V gene's germline CDR1 is KGHSH and CDR2 LQKENI. V shed 3 bases and J 6 bases; nucleotides not matched to a gene: 4. The CDR3 has 15 residues. In nucleotides, the CDR3 is TGTGCCAGCTCACCTCGGGACAGGGGAGCCGGGGAGCTGTTTTTT. It codes for CASSPRDRGAGELFF.

The CDR3 bases are TGTGCCAGCTCACCCTCACAGGCGAGCTCTGGAAACACCATATATTTT. Its translation: CASSPSQASSGNTIYF. The V gene is TRBV18, the J gene TRBJ1-3, with D possibly being TRBD1 (5 bases). The CDR3 is 16 amino acids. The V gene lost 3 bases and the J gene lost 0 bases, with 12 bases spanning the gap. From germline, CDR1 is KGHSH and CDR2 LQKENI.

This chain links TRBV21-1 with TRBJ2-2; the DNA was not used to check the table's D call, TRBD2. TRBV21-1 is a recognized pseudogene. The CDR3 is 16 residues long. CDR3 sequence: CASSTDSGSHTGELFF. The CDR3, as DNA: TGTGCCAGCAGCACTGATAGCGGGAGTCACACCGGGGAGCTGTTTTTT.

A single count supports this clone. Other nucleotide sequences from this sample produce the same CDR3. CDR3 residues: CASSSVGDLRNTIYF. The CDR3 nucleotides are TGTGCCAGCAGCTCGGTGGGGGACTTGAGAAACACCATATATTTT. This chain joins TRBV3-1 (or the pseudogene TRBV3-2) and TRBJ1-3; D possibly corresponds to TRBD1 (5 bases). CDR3 length equals 15 residues. V was cut by 5 bases and J by 5 bases, with 16 bases left in between. CDR1 LGHDT and CDR2 YNNKEL come from the germline V gene (reference sequence).

J is TRBJ1-3 and V is TRBV30; TRBD1 might be the D (6 bases). This CDR3 spans 16 amino acids. V lost 2 bases and J lost 0, with 14 bases in between. Germline V lookup: CDR1 GTSNPN, CDR2 SVGIG (reference sequence). In DNA, the CDR3 is TGTGCCTGGAGTTTTGTAAGGACAGCCTCTGGAAACACCATATATTTT. This translates into CAWSFVRTASGNTIYF.

This chain uses TRBV5-4 with TRBJ2-4; D may be TRBD2 (6 bases). This CDR3 region has 16 residues. Per germline, CDR1 SGHNT and CDR2 YYREEE (reference sequence). V was pared by 4 bases and J by 0 bases, with 14 bases between. CDR3 sequence reads: CASSIGTPEAKNIQYF. The CDR3 DNA follows: TGTGCCAGCAGCATAGGGACTCCGGAAGCCAAAAACATTCAGTACTTC.

This sequence joins TRBV4-3 and TRBJ2-2; D unclear. The germline V and J ends were trimmed by 0 bases and 7 bases, with 12 bases remaining between them. The CDR3 length is 15 residues. CDR1 LGHNA and CDR2 YSLEER come from the germline V gene. The CDR3, as DNA: TGCGCCAGCAGCCAAGATCGCGTTCCAGTCGGGGAGCTGTTTTTT. This encodes CASSQDRVPVGELFF.

V usage is TRBV28 and J usage is TRBJ1-1, with D possibly TRBD1 on 5 matching bases. This CDR3 comprises 11 residues. Germline values: CDR1 MDHEN, CDR2 SYDVKM. With 7 bases removed from V and 8 bases from J, the gap between germline ends came to 11 bases. The CDR3 nucleotides read TGTGCCAGCACCTCGTGGGGGGAAGCTTTCTTT. It encodes CASTSWGEAFF.

The chain uses TRBV4-1 and TRBJ2-1, with D hard to call. The CDR3 sequence is 15 residues long. Germline CDR1 and CDR2: MGHRA and YSYEKL. Trimming shortened V by 0 bases and J by 3 bases, and 9 bases separated the two germline ends. The CDR3 coding sequence is TGCGCCAGCAGCCAAGAGAACGATTACTACAATGAGCAGTTCTTC. It yields the protein CASSQENDYYNEQFF.

The gene calls are TRBV5-8 and TRBJ2-7, with D unclear. CDR3 length equals 17 residues. V lost 0 bases and J 2 bases, leaving 18 bases between the germline ends. CDR1 is SGHTS and CDR2 is YDEGEE in the germline V gene. The CDR3 reads CASSLVYRHRVAYEQYF. CDR3 nucleotide sequence: TGTGCCAGCAGCTTGGTTTATAGGCATAGGGTGGCCTACGAGCAGTACTTC.

V and J are TRBV30 and TRBJ1-1, with D possibly TRBD1 on 6 matching bases. The CDR3 covers 12 residues. Germline assignment: CDR1 GTSNPN and CDR2 SVGIG (reference sequence). V was pared by 5 bases and J by 6 bases, with 13 bases between. The CDR3 loop is CAWARRGAEAFF. CDR3 nucleotide sequence: TGTGCCTGGGCCCGAAGGGGGGCTGAAGCTTTCTTT.

This chain uses TRBV6-4 with TRBJ1-1; 7 bases map to TRBD1. Looked up from germline, CDR1 is MRHNA and CDR2 is SNTAGT. Germline trimming cut 3 bases from V and 7 bases from J; bases unmatched to any gene: 8. The CDR3 is 14 residues long. The CDR3 spells CASSEVPGGGEAFF. The CDR3 DNA follows: TGTGCCAGCAGTGAAGTCCCAGGGGGAGGTGAAGCTTTCTTT.

This sequence joins TRBV12-2 and TRBJ2-3. TRBV12-2 is deemed a pseudogene. This CDR3 spans 14 amino acids. The CDR3 DNA reads TGTGCAAGTCGCTTAGTCGGGCTTACAGATACGCAGTATTTT. It codes for CASRLVGLTDTQYF.

This clone was seen just once. The chain couples TRBV11-3 to TRBJ2-7; D gene uncertain. Germline-derived CDR1 and CDR2 are SGHNT and YENEEA. CDR3 size: 13 residues. The V end was cut by 8 bases, the J end by 0 bases, with 11 bases between. DNA of the CDR3: TGTGCCAGCCCCGGGCCCCTCTCCTACGAGCAGTACTTC. It specifies CASPGPLSYEQYF.

The chain combines TRBV5-6 with TRBJ1-2; the D gene is possibly TRBD1 (5 bases). The V end lost 2 bases, the J end lost 8 bases, and 10 bases lay between the germline ends. The CDR3 runs 12 residues. Germline V gene lookup returns CDR1 SGHDT and CDR2 YYEEEE. This CDR3 is CASSFFQGGYTF. The DNA of the CDR3 is TGTGCCAGCAGCTTTTTCCAGGGAGGCTACACCTTC.

This sequence joins TRBV6-5 and TRBJ2-5; maybe TRBD1 (6 bases). V was shortened by 0 bases and J by 1 base, with 9 bases between the two germline ends. The CDR3 runs 15 residues. Germline CDR1 MNHEY, CDR2 SVGAGI. The CDR3 is CASSYSGTSQETQYF. The CDR3 nucleotides read TGTGCCAGCAGTTACTCGGGGACATCCCAAGAGACCCAGTACTTC.